The next 9 T cell receptor beta chains were all read from a single sample in a study of radiation and T cells in renal cell carcinoma. Only in-frame clones appear in the TCRdb table, and some are missing; sequencing was by immunoSEQ multiplex PCR. The sample records 40,000 to 60,000 clones, 80% being singletons. Time point reported: blood 2 weeks post-SBRT. This sample's treatment: 15 Gy SBRT to primary tumor, nephrectomy 4 weeks later. This specimen was blood, taken from a patient whose treatment included radiotherapy and nephrectomy. The receptors derive from a woman in her 70s with renal cell carcinoma.

V usage is TRBV30 and J usage is TRBJ2-7, with D possibly called TRBD1 or TRBD2 (5 bases each). V was cut by 2 bases and J by 3 bases, with 14 bases left in between. Germline CDR1 GTSNPN, CDR2 SVGIG (reference sequence). The CDR3 length is 14 residues. The CDR3 reads CAWSRGGYIYEQYF. CDR3 coding DNA: TGTGCCTGGAGTAGGGGCGGGTATATCTACGAGCAGTACTTC. Looking up the rest from reference TRBV30 and TRBJ2-7 gives the full variable domain: SQTIHQWPATLVQPVGSPLSLECTVEGTSNPNLYWYRQAAGRGLQLLFYSVGIGQISSEVPQNLSASRPQDRQFILSSKKLLLSDSGFYLCAWSRGGYIYEQYFGPGTRLTVT.

CDR3 in DNA: TGTGCCAGCAGTGATAGCGGGGGGAACAATGAGCAGTTCTTC. Protein product: CASSDSGGNNEQFF. The chain has TRBV25-1 and TRBJ2-1; TRBD2 aligns across 10 bases. Germline CDR1 and CDR2: MGHDK and SYGVNS. This CDR3 has 14 residues. V was clipped by 3 bases and J by 5 bases; unmatched bases: 1.

The rearrangement links TRBV7-8 to TRBJ2-5, with 9 bases lining up with TRBD1. V was clipped by 5 bases and J by 2 bases; unmatched bases: 9. From germline, CDR1 is SGHVS and CDR2 FQNEAQ. This CDR3 has 16 amino acids. CDR3 DNA sequence: TGTGCCAGCAGCAAAACAACCGGGACAGGGCAAGAGACCCAGTACTTC. Residues: CASSKTTGTGQETQYF.

This chain connects TRBV10-3 to TRBJ2-7, with 8 bases lining up with TRBD2. The germline V gene has CDR1 ENHRY and CDR2 SYGVKD. With 0 bases clipped from V and 5 bases from J, the junction kept 6 bases outside the gene matches. The CDR3 runs to 15 residues. The CDR3 spells CAISESAGGTNEQYF. The CDR3 coding sequence is TGTGCCATCAGTGAGTCTGCGGGAGGAACCAACGAGCAGTACTTC.

The rearrangement uses TRBV4-1 and TRBJ1-5; 8 bases match TRBD1. Per the germline V gene, CDR1 is MGHRA and CDR2 is YSYEKL. This CDR3 spans 16 amino acids. Unmatched junction bases numbered 7, after V lost 2 bases and J lost 4 bases. The CDR3 sequence: CASSQTGQGGNQPQHF. The CDR3, as DNA: TGCGCCAGCAGCCAAACCGGACAGGGCGGTAATCAGCCCCAGCATTTT.

This chain joins TRBV7-9 and TRBJ2-1, with no clear D. The CDR3 runs 13 residues. The germline CDR1 and CDR2 sequences are SEHNR and FQNEAQ (reference sequence). Trimming removed 5 bases at V and 12 bases at J, with 17 bases between. Here the CDR3 DNA reads TGTGCCAGCAGCGCCAGCAGGCAATTAGGGCAGTTCTTC. Translating gives CASSASRQLGQFF. Combining the CDR3 with reference TRBV7-9 and TRBJ2-1 gives the whole variable domain DTGVSQNPRHKITKRGQNVTFRCDPISEHNRLYWYRQTLGQGPEFLTYFQNEAQLEKSRLLSDRFSAERPKGSFSTLEIQRTEQGDSAMYLCASSASRQLGQFFGPGTRLTVL.

The chain has TRBV4-2 and TRBJ2-5; 11 nucleotides line up with TRBD2. CDR1 LGHNA and CDR2 YNFKEQ come from the germline V gene. The junction had 3 bases not matched to a gene; V was cut back by 3 bases and J by 3 bases. The length of the CDR3 is 15 residues. The CDR3 bases are TGTGCCAGCAGCCAGGATAGCGGGGGGGAAGAGACCCAGTACTTC. Its protein product is CASSQDSGGEETQYF.

CDR3: CASSLRLAGGQNEQFF. The CDR3 DNA is TGTGCCAGCAGCTTGAGACTAGCGGGAGGGCAAAATGAGCAGTTCTTC. The rearrangement joins TRBV7-9 to TRBJ2-1; 14 bases align to TRBD2. The CDR3 contains 16 residues. Unmatched junction bases numbered 5, after V lost 3 bases and J lost 7 bases. The germline CDR1 and CDR2 sequences are SEHNR and FQNEAQ (reference sequence).

This clone showed up just once. The genes are TRBV10-3 and TRBJ1-1, with D perhaps TRBD1 (6 bases). CDR3 length equals 13 residues. V lost 0 bases and J lost 11, with 13 bases in between. Germline CDR1 reads ENHRY; CDR2 reads SYGVKD. The CDR3 spells CAISESQSGVAFF. CDR3 nucleotides: TGTGCCATCAGTGAGTCCCAATCAGGGGTGGCTTTCTTT.